These 18 T cell receptor beta chains were all obtained from the same sample, sequenced in a study of blood T cell repertoires in COVID-19. TCRdb's copy holds only in-frame clones and misses some; the assay was immunoSEQ multiplex PCR. The table has about 180,000 clones, 81% seen once. The sample consisted of PBMCs or T cells enriched from blood (not recorded which). Receptor source: a woman aged 40 to 50 with acute COVID-19.

V gene TRBV27 combines with J gene TRBJ1-2; TRBD1 agrees at 10 bases. Germline loops: CDR1 MNHEY, CDR2 SMNVEV (reference sequence). J lost 4 bases, V lost 2 bases, and 4 bases had no gene match. The CDR3 is made up of 15 amino acids. CDR3 sequence: CASSLGTGVAYGYTF. Written as DNA, the CDR3 is TGTGCCAGCAGTTTAGGGACAGGGGTGGCCTATGGCTACACCTTC.

The rearrangement links TRBV14 to TRBJ1-2, with D unresolved. Germline CDR1 reads SGHDN; CDR2 reads FVKESK. This CDR3 has 16 amino acids. Trimming removed 0 bases from V and 0 bases from J, with 11 bases in between. Here the CDR3 reads CASSQDWQESNYGYTF. The CDR3 nucleotides read TGTGCCAGCAGCCAAGATTGGCAAGAATCTAACTATGGCTACACCTTC.

About this clone itself: Other nucleotide sequences in the sample specify the same CDR3. This rearrangement joins TRBV6-1 to TRBJ2-5, with TRBD1 as a possible D gene (6 bases). Germline loops: CDR1 MNHNS, CDR2 SASEGT. V was trimmed by 3 bases and J by 5 bases, leaving 10 bases between them. This CDR3 contains 13 residues. The CDR3 bases are TGTGCCAGCAGTGAGGTGAGGGGGGAGACCCAGTACTTC. This codes for CASSEVRGETQYF.

This clone was seen only a few times. The rearrangement uses TRBV30 and TRBJ2-2, with 7 bases fitting TRBD2. Germline V gene lookup returns CDR1 GTSNPN and CDR2 SVGIG (reference sequence). The CDR3 has 14 residues. V trimming: 5 bases; J trimming: 0 bases; junction bases outside the gene matches: 3. CDR3 amino acids: CAWGDYPNTGELFF. The CDR3 nucleotides read TGTGCCTGGGGGGACTATCCGAACACCGGGGAGCTGTTTTTT.

The gene calls are TRBV10-1 and TRBJ2-3; D is unresolved. V dropped 0 bases and J dropped 8 bases, with 15 bases sitting between them. This CDR3 region has 15 residues. CDR1 WNHNN and CDR2 SYGVQD come from the germline V gene (reference sequence). This CDR3 is CASSESNSMIATQYF. The CDR3 DNA reads as TGCGCCAGCAGTGAGTCGAATTCTATGATAGCTACGCAGTATTTT.

The rearrangement uses TRBV6-5 and TRBJ1-1, with D tentatively TRBD1 (6 bases). With 7 bases removed from V and 4 bases from J, the gap between germline ends came to 13 bases. The germline V gene encodes CDR1 MNHEY and CDR2 SVGAGI. The CDR3 totals 13 residues. CDR3 nucleotides: TGTGCCAGCAAAACAGGGAGCGGCACTGAAGCTTTCTTT. It translates to CASKTGSGTEAFF.

This chain connects TRBV9 to TRBJ2-5; D possibly corresponds to TRBD2 (6 bases). V was pared by 0 bases and J by 2 bases, with 14 bases between. This CDR3 is 16 amino acids long. The germline V gene has CDR1 SGDLS and CDR2 YYNGEE. The CDR3 here is CASSVAGGAPQETQYF. The CDR3 region has the DNA TGTGCCAGCAGCGTAGCTGGAGGGGCACCTCAAGAGACCCAGTACTTC.

This clone was counted once. The chain is built from TRBV9 and TRBJ2-1, with a weak D call TRBD2 (5 bases). Trimming removed 0 bases from V and 10 bases from J, with 11 bases in between. CDR3 size: 13 residues. Germline V gene sequence: CDR1 SGDLS, CDR2 YYNGEE. CDR3 sequence: CASSVVASREQFF. The DNA for the CDR3 is TGTGCCAGCAGCGTAGTGGCTAGCCGAGAGCAGTTCTTC.

J is TRBJ2-1 and V is TRBV7-2, with 11 bases identical to TRBD2. The V gene end was trimmed by 7 bases and the J gene end by 5 bases; junction bases not matched to a gene: 4. Germline V gene data show CDR1 as SGHTA and CDR2 as FQGNSA. CDR3 length equals 14 residues. The DNA of the CDR3 is TGTGCCAGCACCCCTAGCGGGAGGAACAATGAGCAGTTCTTC. This encodes CASTPSGRNNEQFF.

This clone appeared once. This chain joins TRBV7-9 and TRBJ2-7; 10 bases are a match to TRBD2. This CDR3 has 15 amino acids. V shed 4 bases and J 9 bases; nucleotides not matched to a gene: 12. The germline gives CDR1 SEHNR, CDR2 FQNEAQ (reference sequence). DNA for the CDR3: TGTGCCAGCAGCTCCTTAGGGCTAGCGGGAGTAGGGCAGTACTTC. Its protein product is CASSSLGLAGVGQYF.

This clone was detected only once. The rearrangement links TRBV7-9 to TRBJ1-1; unclear D gene. CDR3 length equals 12 residues. V was trimmed by 3 bases and J by 6 bases, leaving 8 bases between them. Germline V CDR1 and CDR2: SEHNR, FQNEAQ (reference sequence). CDR3 region: CASSFGRSEAFF. CDR3 bases: TGTGCCAGCAGCTTTGGGAGGTCTGAAGCTTTCTTT.

The V call is TRBV5-8, the J call TRBJ1-3; maybe TRBD1 (6 bases). V dropped 0 bases and J dropped 0 bases, with 10 bases sitting between them. This CDR3 has 16 amino acids. The V gene's germline CDR1 is SGHTS and CDR2 YDEGEE. Written as DNA, the CDR3 is TGTGCCAGCAGCTTGGTAGGGGACACCTCTGGAAACACCATATATTTT. Its translation: CASSLVGDTSGNTIYF.

This clone was counted ten times or more. The genes are TRBV6-1 and TRBJ2-3, with D unclear. CDR1 and CDR2 (germline): MNHNS, SASEGT. The CDR3 runs 15 residues. V was trimmed by 0 bases and J by 2 bases, leaving 9 bases between them. The CDR3 reads CASSEAYEATDTQYF. The CDR3 region has the DNA TGTGCCAGCAGTGAAGCCTACGAGGCCACAGATACGCAGTATTTT.

The chain links TRBV3-1 (or the pseudogene TRBV3-2) to TRBJ1-5; possible D gene TRBD1, 6 bases. Between the trimmed V and J ends, which lost 4 bases and 4 bases, there was a span of 11 bases. From germline, CDR1 is LGHDT and CDR2 YNNKEL (reference sequence). The CDR3 runs 14 residues. The DNA of the CDR3 is TGTGCCAGCAGCCGAGGGGGGGCTAATCAGCCCCAGCATTTT. This gives the protein CASSRGGANQPQHF.

The chain recombines TRBV7-9 with TRBJ2-2; the match to TRBD2 covers 15 bases. The germline V gene has CDR1 SEHNR and CDR2 FQNEAQ (reference sequence). The V and J ends lost 5 bases and 6 bases, in that order; junction bases with no gene match: 4. The CDR3 is 16 residues long. The CDR3 coding sequence is TGTGCCAGCAGCCGAGGACTAGCGGGAGGGCCCGGGGAGCTGTTTTTT. Translated, it gives CASSRGLAGGPGELFF. Complete variable domain (other parts from reference TRBV7-9 and TRBJ2-2): DTGVSQNPRHKITKRGQNVTFRCDPISEHNRLYWYRQTLGQGPEFLTYFQNEAQLEKSRLLSDRFSAERPKGSFSTLEIQRTEQGDSAMYLCASSRGLAGGPGELFFGEGSRLTVL.

This clone was counted a few times. V usage is TRBV2 and J usage is TRBJ1-3, with TRBD1 identical over 11 bases. The length of the CDR3 is 15 residues. In germline, CDR1 is SNHLY, CDR2 FYNNEI. The ends lost 3 bases at V and 6 bases at J; junction bases unmatched: 4. The CDR3 DNA sequence: TGTGCCAGCAGTGATAGGACAGGGGGCAAAAACACCATATATTTT. As protein: CASSDRTGGKNTIYF.

The chain couples TRBV29-1 to TRBJ2-5, with D perhaps TRBD2 (5 bases). This CDR3 region has 13 residues. Germline CDR1 SQVTM, CDR2 ANQGSEA. Between the trimmed V and J ends, which lost 3 bases and 3 bases, there was a span of 11 bases. CDR3 protein: CSVDCRTEETQYF. CDR3 DNA: TGCAGCGTTGATTGCAGGACTGAAGAGACCCAGTACTTC.

This chain links TRBV11-2 with TRBJ2-1; 8 bases fit TRBD2. The CDR3 runs 15 residues. CDR1 SGHAT and CDR2 FQNNGV come from the germline V gene. Trimming took 3 bases from V and 9 from J; bases not matched to a gene: 10. CDR3 DNA sequence: TGTGCCAGCAGCTTTCGACTAGCGACTATCGCTGAGCAGTTCTTC. This gives the protein CASSFRLATIAEQFF. Full variable domain (missing parts from reference TRBV11-2 and TRBJ2-1): EAGVAQSPRYKIIEKRQSVAFWCNPISGHATLYWYQQILGQGPKLLIQFQNNGVVDDSQLPKDRFSAERLKGVDSTLKIQPAKLEDSAVYLCASSFRLATIAEQFFGPGTRLTVL.